A single sample gave rise to the 24 T cell receptor beta chains below, sequenced in a study of blood T cell repertoires in COVID-19. Assay: immunoSEQ multiplex PCR; the TCRdb copy retains only in-frame clones and omits some. Of 95,000 to 150,000 clones detected, 79% appear once; the ten largest clones hold around 37%. Sequenced: peripheral blood. Every receptor here comes from a man in his forties or fifties with active or convalescent COVID-19.

This chain joins TRBV12-3 or TRBV12-4 and TRBJ1-2, with D tentatively TRBD1 (5 bases). The V end was cut by 3 bases, the J end by 13 bases, with 15 bases between. This CDR3 has 12 amino acids. The CDR3 loop reads CASSFYRTLATF. The CDR3 nucleotides are TGTGCCAGCAGTTTTTACAGGACCCTGGCCACCTTC.

V is TRBV28 and J is TRBJ2-5, with 10 bases lining up with TRBD2. The CDR3 runs 15 residues. Losses at the gene ends were 4 bases for V and 5 bases for J; bases not matched to a gene: 7. In germline, CDR1 is MDHEN, CDR2 SYDVKM. CDR3 loop: CASSSLAGAGETQYF. In DNA form, the CDR3 reads TGTGCCAGCAGTTCCCTAGCGGGGGCGGGGGAGACCCAGTACTTC.

The V call is TRBV18, the J call TRBJ1-1; D unresolved. V was cut by 6 bases and J by 2 bases, with 13 bases left in between. CDR3 length equals 14 residues. Germline loops: CDR1 KGHSH, CDR2 LQKENI. CDR3 nucleotides: TGTGCCAGCTCGCCTGGCGGCAGAAACACTGAAGCTTTCTTT. Amino acid sequence: CASSPGGRNTEAFF. Full variable domain (remainder filled in from reference TRBV18 and TRBJ1-1): NAGVMQNPRHLVRRRGQEARLRCSPMKGHSHVYWYRQLPEEGLKFMVYLQKENIIDESGMPKERFSAEFPKEGPSILRIQQVVRGDSAAYFCASSPGGRNTEAFFGQGTRLTVV.

The rearrangement joins TRBV30 to TRBJ2-5, with TRBD2 matching over 13 bases. The CDR3 loop spans 15 amino acids. Germline loops: CDR1 GTSNPN, CDR2 SVGIG (reference sequence). With V trimmed by 4 bases and J by 3 bases, 5 bases remained unmatched. CDR3 amino acids: CAWTIGLAGEETQYF. The CDR3 nucleotides read TGTGCCTGGACTATCGGACTAGCGGGAGAAGAGACCCAGTACTTC.

The chain employs TRBV19 and TRBJ1-1; 7 positions agree with TRBD1. This CDR3 is 15 amino acids long. Trimming removed 2 bases from V and 7 bases from J; junction bases left unmatched: 10. CDR1 and CDR2 (germline): LNHDA, SQIVND (reference sequence). CDR3 nucleotides: TGTGCCAGTAGTATAACAGGGGCGCGCTACAGTGAAGCTTTCTTT. The encoded protein is CASSITGARYSEAFF.

The chain links TRBV7-9 to TRBJ2-7, with 9 bases that match TRBD1. There are 15 residues in the CDR3. After removal of 1 base from V and 6 bases from J, the junction contained 7 bases not matched to a gene. Germline values: CDR1 SEHNR, CDR2 FQNEAQ (reference sequence). The CDR3, as DNA: TGTGCCAGCAGCTTAGGGGACAGGGTGGCCCTCGAGCAGTACTTC. Translation gives CASSLGDRVALEQYF.

This clone turned up a few times. This CDR3 is CASSQDRDRGKTQYF. CDR3 sequence (DNA): TGCGCCAGCAGCCAAGATCGGGACAGGGGGAAGACCCAGTACTTC. The V call is TRBV4-3, the J call TRBJ2-5, with TRBD1 matching 11 bases. V shed 0 bases, J shed 6 bases, and the junction held 3 bases outside the gene matches. Germline V gene lookup returns CDR1 LGHNA and CDR2 YSLEER. This CDR3 contains 15 residues.

This chain links TRBV4-3 with TRBJ1-1, with D perhaps TRBD1 (5 bases). The CDR3 is made up of 15 amino acids. The V and J ends lost 4 bases and 3 bases respectively, with 15 bases between them. The V gene's germline CDR1 is LGHNA and CDR2 YSLEER. The CDR3 spells CASSLDEGRDTEAFF. In nucleotides, the CDR3 is TGCGCCAGCAGCCTGGACGAGGGGAGGGACACTGAAGCTTTCTTT.

The CDR3 DNA is TGCGCCAGCAGCTTCTCCAGGGTGGGCACTGAAGCTTTCTTT. This gives the protein CASSFSRVGTEAFF. The J gene is TRBJ1-1, the V gene TRBV5-1, with a weak D call TRBD1 (5 bases). Germline CDR1 and CDR2: SGHRS and YFSETQ. The CDR3 covers 14 residues. V lost 2 bases and J lost 4, with 12 bases in between.

The CDR3 region has the DNA TGTGCCAGCAGCTTCGAGGGACTAGCGGGAGCCAGCACCGGGGAGCTGTTTTTT. It translates to CASSFEGLAGASTGELFF. V gene TRBV5-4 combines with J gene TRBJ2-2; 14 bases are a match to TRBD2. This CDR3 has 18 residues. CDR1 SGHNT and CDR2 YYREEE come from the germline V gene (reference sequence). Trimming took 2 bases from V and 4 from J; bases not matched to a gene: 7.

This clone has a handful of counts. The chain joins TRBV19 to TRBJ1-3; 7 bases match TRBD1. This CDR3 comprises 16 residues. V gave up 3 bases and J gave up 1 base; unmatched junction bases: 6. Germline loops: CDR1 LNHDA, CDR2 SQIVND (reference sequence). CDR3 region: CASSIGKGASGNTIYF. The CDR3 DNA is TGTGCCAGTAGTATTGGAAAGGGGGCATCTGGAAACACCATATATTTT.

The V gene is TRBV30, the J gene TRBJ1-6; D is possibly TRBD1 (6 bases). Trimming removed 2 bases at V and 7 bases at J, with 15 bases between. This CDR3 is 15 amino acids long. Germline CDR1 reads GTSNPN; CDR2 reads SVGIG (reference sequence). This CDR3 is CAWSLYGRGNSPLHF. As DNA, the CDR3 is TGTGCCTGGAGTCTATATGGGAGGGGGAATTCACCCCTCCACTTT.

The genes are TRBV5-5 and TRBJ2-7; 7 positions agree with TRBD2. The CDR3 loop spans 14 amino acids. The ends lost 2 bases at V and 4 bases at J; junction bases unmatched: 6. Germline values: CDR1 SGHKS, CDR2 YYEKEE (reference sequence). The CDR3 sequence is CASSFASGNYEQYF. The CDR3 DNA reads TGTGCCAGCAGCTTTGCTAGCGGAAATTACGAGCAGTACTTC.

Concerning this clone: Different DNA sequences within this sample yield the same CDR3. The chain couples TRBV6-6 to TRBJ1-1; D unresolved. The CDR3 has 11 residues. Trimming stripped 5 bases from V and 2 bases from J, with 3 bases between. From germline, CDR1 is MNHNY and CDR2 SVGAGI (reference sequence). The CDR3 region is CASSPNTEAFF. DNA of the CDR3: TGTGCCAGCAGTCCTAACACTGAAGCTTTCTTT.

This clone has at least ten counts. The chain carries TRBV7-3 and TRBJ2-1; TRBD2 matches at 8 bases. J gave up 4 bases and V 5 bases, and 7 bases lay outside the gene matches. The CDR3 length is 15 residues. The germline CDR1 and CDR2 sequences are SGHTA and FQGTGA. CDR3 DNA sequence: TGTGCCAGCAGCCCTGGACTAGCAGTGTACAATGAGCAGTTCTTC. Its protein product is CASSPGLAVYNEQFF.

V and J are TRBV27 and TRBJ2-1, with 7 bases that match TRBD2. The CDR3 is 14 residues long. The V and J ends lost 5 bases and 5 bases, in that order; junction bases with no gene match: 6. Germline loops: CDR1 MNHEY, CDR2 SMNVEV (reference sequence). DNA of the CDR3: TGTGCCAGCAGTCCACTAGCGCTTCACAATGAGCAGTTCTTC. The encoded protein is CASSPLALHNEQFF.

This clone showed up just a few times. This chain uses TRBV7-9 with TRBJ2-7; 7 bases are a match to TRBD2. CDR3 length: 15 residues. The J segment lost 2 bases and the V segment lost 7 bases, leaving 11 bases of the junction unmatched. CDR1 and CDR2 from the germline V gene are SEHNR and FQNEAQ (reference sequence). The CDR3 loop is CASIARASGTYEQYF. For the CDR3, the DNA is TGTGCCAGCATCGCTCGGGCTAGCGGAACCTACGAGCAGTACTTC.

The V gene is TRBV19, the J gene TRBJ1-4, with 8 bases identical to TRBD1. The ends lost 5 bases at V and 5 bases at J; junction bases unmatched: 7. The CDR3 extends over 15 amino acids. Per the germline V gene, CDR1 is LNHDA and CDR2 is SQIVND (reference sequence). DNA of the CDR3: TGTGCCAGTAGTGTCACCGGGACAGGCAATGAAAAACTGTTTTTT. Translated: CASSVTGTGNEKLFF.

The chain employs TRBV7-2 and TRBJ2-5; D might be TRBD1 (6 bases). V gave up 5 bases and J gave up 2 bases, with 15 bases separating them. Germline lookup yields CDR1 SGHTA and CDR2 FQGNSA. The CDR3 contains 15 residues. This CDR3 is CASSPGQGRQETQYF. The DNA for the CDR3 is TGTGCCAGCAGCCCCGGGCAGGGGCGGCAAGAGACCCAGTACTTC.

V usage is TRBV19 and J usage is TRBJ1-4, with 7 bases aligning to TRBD1. The CDR3 consists of 14 residues. The germline V gene encodes CDR1 LNHDA and CDR2 SQIVND (reference sequence). The trim removed 3 bases at V and 4 bases at J, leaving 2 bases unmatched. The CDR3 loop is CASSMGQLNEKLFF. CDR3 nucleotides: TGTGCCAGTAGTATGGGACAGCTTAATGAAAAACTGTTTTTT.

The J gene is TRBJ1-2, the V gene TRBV25-1; TRBD1 might be the D (5 bases). The V and J ends lost 11 bases and 2 bases respectively, with 6 bases between them. The CDR3 totals 10 residues. In germline, CDR1 is MGHDK, CDR2 SYGVNS. The CDR3 coding sequence is TGTGCCGGGGGGAACTATGGCTACACCTTC. This gives the protein CAGGNYGYTF.

This rearrangement joins TRBV5-6 to TRBJ1-6; 8 positions agree with TRBD1. Germline CDR1 reads SGHDT; CDR2 reads YYEEEE. V lost 4 bases, J lost 10 bases, and 10 bases stayed unmatched. The CDR3 contains 15 residues. CDR3 nucleotide sequence: TGTGCCAGCAGCCTCCGGGACAGGCTTCAGTCACCCCTCCACTTT. Amino acid sequence: CASSLRDRLQSPLHF.

The rearrangement uses TRBV7-2 and TRBJ2-7; TRBD2 might be the D (5 bases). Trimming cost V 0 bases and J 7 bases, with 13 bases left between them. The CDR3 runs to 14 residues. The germline CDR1 and CDR2 sequences are SGHTA and FQGNSA. The CDR3 nucleotides read TGTGCCAGCAGCTTAGCGGGAACTAGAAAGGAGCAGTACTTC. Translating it yields CASSLAGTRKEQYF.

The chain joins TRBV14 to TRBJ1-2; tentative D call: TRBD1 (6 bases). Per the germline V gene, CDR1 is SGHDN and CDR2 is FVKESK. The CDR3 totals 14 residues. The V end lost 4 bases, the J end lost 5 bases, and 14 bases lay between the germline ends. The DNA of the CDR3 is TGTGCCAGCAGCCCCCGAGGTAGGGGGTATGGCTACACCTTC. Translated, it gives CASSPRGRGYGYTF.